This passage covers 12 T cell receptor beta chains from one sample sequenced in a study of cytomegalovirus exposure and HLA in healthy donors. Use of 60 Vbeta and 13 Jbeta primers characterized the PCR. The data were produced by immunoSEQ multiplex PCR, yet TCRdb's version contains in-frame clones alone and is incomplete. The sample yields some 200,000 clones, around 89% seen once. Sequencing used PBMCs. These receptors were obtained from a young woman in good health and CMV-seronegative.

For this clone: This specimen includes other DNA sequences encoding the same CDR3. This chain uses TRBV5-6 with TRBJ1-1; D perhaps matches TRBD1 (5 bases). Trimming took off 4 bases at V and 0 bases at J, with 13 bases between the two ends. Looked up from germline, CDR1 is SGHDT and CDR2 is YYEEEE. The CDR3 spans 15 residues. The CDR3 sequence: CASSRTGDMNTEAFF. As DNA, the CDR3 is TGTGCCAGCAGCCGAACAGGAGACATGAACACTGAAGCTTTCTTT.

The chain joins TRBV6-4 to TRBJ1-1; D gene ambiguous. V lost 3 bases, J lost 2 bases, and 7 bases lay in between. The CDR3 totals 13 residues. CDR1 is MRHNA and CDR2 is SNTAGT in the germline V gene. This CDR3 reads CASSDTSNTEAFF. CDR3 DNA sequence: TGTGCCAGCAGTGATACCAGTAACACTGAAGCTTTCTTT.

This clone was counted only a few times. The chain carries TRBV7-7 and TRBJ2-2; no firm D call. This CDR3 is built from 14 residues. In germline, CDR1 is SSHAT, CDR2 FNYEAQ (reference sequence). V gave up 2 bases and J gave up 6 bases, with 10 bases separating them. CDR3 loop: CASSLSPVAGELFF. The CDR3 nucleotides read TGTGCCAGCAGCTTATCTCCGGTGGCCGGGGAGCTGTTTTTT.

Turning to this clone: A read error may produce the germline difference seen at one junction end. The chain uses TRBV7-9 and TRBJ2-3; 9 bases fit TRBD1. CDR1 and CDR2 from the germline V gene are SEHNR and FQNEAQ (reference sequence). The CDR3 is made up of 15 amino acids. The CDR3 spells CSSSLTTGGWDTQYF. CDR3 DNA: TGTTCCAGCAGCTTAACCACAGGGGGCTGGGATACGCAGTATTTT.

This sequence joins TRBV27 and TRBJ2-7, with 7 bases lining up with TRBD2. CDR3 length: 14 residues. The junction had 3 bases not matched to a gene; V was cut back by 3 bases and J by 1 base. The germline CDR1 and CDR2 sequences are MNHEY and SMNVEV (reference sequence). The CDR3 region is CASSFGGGSYEQYF. Here the CDR3 DNA reads TGTGCCAGCAGTTTCGGGGGAGGGTCCTACGAGCAGTACTTC.

This rearrangement joins TRBV2 to TRBJ2-7; 15 positions agree with TRBD2. In germline, CDR1 is SNHLY, CDR2 FYNNEI. CDR3 length: 17 amino acids. Unmatched junction bases numbered 12, after V lost 5 bases and J lost 7 bases. CDR3 in amino acids: CASSLPGLAGGGGEQYF. The CDR3 bases are TGTGCCAGCAGTCTTCCGGGACTAGCGGGAGGAGGTGGAGAGCAGTACTTC.

The V and J genes are TRBV4-1 and TRBJ1-6; D may be TRBD1 (5 bases). CDR1 is MGHRA and CDR2 is YSYEKL in the germline V gene. The CDR3 is 16 residues long. Trimming took 1 base from V and 9 from J, leaving 16 bases between them. CDR3 in DNA: TGCGCCAGCAGCCAAGGAGGTGGGCGCGGGGCTTCACCCCTCCACTTT. It is translated as CASSQGGGRGASPLHF.

The gene calls are TRBV27 and TRBJ1-1; 10 bases are shared with TRBD1. The CDR3 spans 15 residues. Trimming took 5 bases from V and 4 from J; bases not matched to a gene: 7. From germline, CDR1 is MNHEY and CDR2 SMNVEV (reference sequence). The CDR3 region is CASSRPGTGVTEAFF. The CDR3 DNA reads as TGTGCCAGCAGTCGACCCGGGACAGGGGTCACTGAAGCTTTCTTT.

The gene calls are TRBV6-6 and TRBJ1-2; unclear D gene. V lost 2 bases and J 4 bases, leaving 8 bases between the germline ends. CDR3 size: 13 residues. Germline V lookup: CDR1 MNHNY, CDR2 SVGAGI (reference sequence). This CDR3 is CASSYPGFYGYTF. The DNA of the CDR3 is TGTGCCAGCAGTTACCCGGGGTTCTATGGCTACACCTTC.

The chain joins TRBV19 to TRBJ2-7, with 10 bases lining up with TRBD2. V lost 3 bases and J lost 6; bases outside the gene matches: 8. Germline V gene lookup returns CDR1 LNHDA and CDR2 SQIVND (reference sequence). The CDR3 loop spans 15 amino acids. Here the CDR3 reads CASSMLAGGPGEQYF. For the CDR3, the DNA is TGTGCCAGTAGTATGTTAGCGGGGGGCCCTGGCGAGCAGTACTTC.

As regards this clone: Its ends do not fully match the called genes, so a read error is possible. The chain uses TRBV2 and TRBJ1-6; TRBD1 might be the D (5 bases). CDR3 size: 16 residues. The V gene's germline CDR1 is SNHLY and CDR2 FYNNEI. The CDR3 DNA sequence: TGTGCCAGCAGGGCCCGGGGGAGCTCCTATAATTCACCCCCCCACTTT. This encodes CASRARGSSYNSPPHF.

V usage is TRBV7-9 and J usage is TRBJ1-1, with 7 bases lining up with TRBD1. Unmatched junction bases numbered 5, after V lost 5 bases and J lost 2 bases. This CDR3 spans 14 amino acids. Germline V gene sequence: CDR1 SEHNR, CDR2 FQNEAQ (reference sequence). The DNA of the CDR3 is TGTGCCAGCAGCCCCGGGACAGTAAACACTGAAGCTTTCTTT. Residues: CASSPGTVNTEAFF.